The 6 T cell receptor beta chains given below trace back to one sample, sequenced in a study of blood T cell repertoires in COVID-19 (dated by TCRdb to 2018 to 2021). Libraries were prepared through the immunoSEQ multiplex PCR assay. TCRdb limited this immuneACCESS table to in-frame rearrangements with V and J called. A share of clones is missing; checked studies link under half to unresolved V genes, and the rest is unexplained. Present in this sample are more than 200,000 clones, 80% to 85% of which were seen just once. The ten largest clonotypes hold 8% to 10% of the sample. Sequencing input: peripheral blood. The receptors stem from a woman older than 75 with COVID-19, enrolled during active disease.

This clone was observed a single time. The chain links TRBV30 to TRBJ1-2, with 8 nucleotides matching TRBD1. Germline CDR1 GTSNPN, CDR2 SVGIG (reference sequence). This CDR3 contains 14 residues. V gave up 0 bases and J gave up 5 bases; unmatched junction bases: 5. CDR3 sequence reads: CAWSVQGARYGYTF. CDR3 nucleotides: TGTGCCTGGAGTGTCCAGGGGGCACGGTATGGCTACACCTTC.

The chain joins TRBV7-9 to TRBJ1-2, with a weak D call TRBD1 (5 bases). The CDR3 covers 13 residues. V was clipped by 5 bases and J by 7 bases, with 14 bases between them. Germline CDR1 SEHNR, CDR2 FQNEAQ (reference sequence). The CDR3 reads CASSLLGRAGYTF. CDR3 nucleotides: TGTGCCAGCAGCCTTCTAGGCAGGGCTGGCTACACCTTC.

The chain employs TRBV29-1 and TRBJ2-1; 9 nucleotides agree with TRBD2. Germline V lookup: CDR1 SQVTM, CDR2 ANQGSEA. J lost 5 bases, V lost 6 bases, and 14 bases had no gene match. The CDR3 totals 16 residues. CDR3 in amino acids: CSVPSEIAGVNNEQFF. The CDR3 DNA follows: TGCAGCGTCCCTTCCGAAATAGCGGGGGTCAACAATGAGCAGTTCTTC.

The chain joins TRBV15 to TRBJ2-5; D is perhaps TRBD2 (7 bases). V lost 8 bases and J 5 bases, leaving 12 bases between the germline ends. Germline V gives CDR1 LNHNV, CDR2 YYDKDF (reference sequence). This CDR3 comprises 12 residues. The CDR3 spells CATAQGGETQYF. CDR3 sequence (DNA): TGTGCCACCGCACAGGGAGGGGAGACCCAGTACTTC.

The chain joins TRBV19 to TRBJ2-2; tentatively, D is TRBD1 (5 bases). CDR1 and CDR2 (germline): LNHDA, SQIVND (reference sequence). Trimming took off 6 bases at V and 4 bases at J, with 15 bases between the two ends. The CDR3 sequence is 15 residues long. This CDR3 is CASRTQGASTGELFF. CDR3 DNA sequence: TGTGCCAGTAGGACCCAGGGCGCCTCCACCGGGGAGCTGTTTTTT. Drawing the rest from reference TRBV19 and TRBJ2-2, the complete variable domain is DGGITQSPKYLFRKEGQNVTLSCEQNLNHDAMYWYRQDPGQGLRLIYYSQIVNDFQKGDIAEGYSVSREKKESFPLTVTSAQKNPTAFYLCASRTQGASTGELFFGEGSRLTVL.

This CDR3 is CAWSVDSTATIYF. In DNA, the CDR3 is TGTGCCTGGAGTGTAGACAGTACCGCCACCATATATTTT. The chain recombines TRBV30 with TRBJ1-3; perhaps TRBD1 as D (5 bases). This CDR3 has 13 amino acids. The germline V gene has CDR1 GTSNPN and CDR2 SVGIG (reference sequence). V was trimmed by 0 bases and J by 9 bases, leaving 12 bases between them.